The 27 T cell receptor beta chains below come from one sample, sequenced in a study of blood T cell repertoires in COVID-19 (dated by TCRdb to 2020 to 2022). Receptors were amplified or captured by the immunoSEQ multiplex PCR assay. TCRdb took over this immuneACCESS table, retaining in-frame rearrangements with V and J assigned. Such tables are incomplete; in checked studies, under half of the missing clones stem from an unresolved V gene, and the remainder is unexplained. The sample yields roughly 140,000 clones; about 84% were counted once. The ten largest account for 1.5% to 2% of the sample. Sequencing was carried out using PBMCs or T cells enriched from blood (not recorded which). The receptors here all came from a woman between 18 and 29 years old who had been exposed to COVID-19.

The V call is TRBV18, the J call TRBJ1-1; D call uncertain. V lost 4 bases and J lost 3, with 12 bases in between. From germline, CDR1 is KGHSH and CDR2 LQKENI. This CDR3 contains 14 residues. For the CDR3, the DNA is TGTGCCAGCTCACTAAGGGAGAAGGACACTGAAGCTTTCTTT. This encodes CASSLREKDTEAFF.

The chain is built from TRBV15 and TRBJ1-4, with 11 bases aligning to TRBD1. Per the germline V gene, CDR1 is LNHNV and CDR2 is YYDKDF (reference sequence). The CDR3 has 15 residues. After removal of 1 base from V and 6 bases from J, the junction contained 1 base not matched to a gene. CDR3 nucleotides: TGTGCCACCAGCAGAGGGACAGGGGGCGATGAAAAACTGTTTTTT. Its protein is CATSRGTGGDEKLFF.

CDR3 protein: CASSLAVGGPMGEQYF. CDR3 DNA: TGTGCCAGCAGCTTGGCCGTCGGGGGGCCCATGGGAGAGCAGTACTTC. The gene calls are TRBV5-6 and TRBJ2-7; perhaps TRBD2 as D (7 bases). The CDR3 runs to 16 residues. Trimming took off 0 bases at V and 7 bases at J, with 20 bases between the two ends. CDR1 is SGHDT, CDR2 YYEEEE, per germline.

The chain employs TRBV7-9 and TRBJ1-2; maybe TRBD1 (6 bases). Trimming took off 6 bases at V and 4 bases at J, with 12 bases between the two ends. CDR3 length equals 13 residues. Germline assignment: CDR1 SEHNR and CDR2 FQNEAQ (reference sequence). CDR3 coding DNA: TGTGCCAGCAGTTCACAGGGAACCTATGGCTACACCTTC. Its protein is CASSSQGTYGYTF.

Only a few counts were recorded for this clone. The CDR3, as DNA: TGTGCCAGCAGCTTAGGACAGGGGGCAGATACGCAGTATTTT. This sequence encodes CASSLGQGADTQYF. This chain links TRBV7-9 with TRBJ2-3; 9 positions match TRBD1. The germline V gene encodes CDR1 SEHNR and CDR2 FQNEAQ (reference sequence). J lost 4 bases, V lost 1 base, and 0 bases had no gene match. The CDR3 totals 14 residues.

The chain joins TRBV5-5 to TRBJ2-1; unclear D gene. Germline loops: CDR1 SGHKS, CDR2 YYEKEE (reference sequence). CDR3 length: 13 amino acids. The V and J ends lost 1 base and 7 bases respectively, with 9 bases between them. The CDR3 spells CASSLSVENEQFF. The CDR3 DNA reads as TGTGCCAGCAGCTTGAGCGTGGAAAATGAGCAGTTCTTC.

The chain is built from TRBV19 and TRBJ2-3, with 8 positions matching TRBD2. The CDR3 length is 16 residues. The germline CDR1 and CDR2 sequences are LNHDA and SQIVND (reference sequence). V was pared by 1 base and J by 4 bases, with 7 bases of the junction left unmatched. The CDR3 bases are TGTGCCAGTAGTATAGTGAGCGGGAGTGGATCAGATACGCAGTATTTT. Its translation: CASSIVSGSGSDTQYF.

The chain couples TRBV19 to TRBJ1-2; D may be TRBD1 (5 bases). The V gene's germline CDR1 is LNHDA and CDR2 SQIVND (reference sequence). The CDR3 totals 13 residues. Trimming left V 6 bases short and J 5 bases short, with 13 bases between. For the CDR3, the DNA is TGTGCCAGTAGCTTGGGGGGAGAATATGGCTACACCTTC. Translation: CASSLGGEYGYTF.

The V call is TRBV28, the J call TRBJ2-7, with 9 nucleotides matching TRBD2. CDR3 length: 13 residues. The germline V gene has CDR1 MDHEN and CDR2 SYDVKM. The junction had 7 bases not matched to a gene; V was cut back by 9 bases and J by 4 bases. In nucleotides, the CDR3 is TGTGCCAGTGTGACTAGCGGAGGATACGAGCAGTACTTC. Protein: CASVTSGGYEQYF.

The rearrangement uses TRBV5-1 and TRBJ2-1; possibly TRBD2 for D (6 bases). The CDR3 consists of 14 residues. Trimming removed 0 bases at V and 6 bases at J, with 10 bases between. Germline V lookup: CDR1 SGHRS, CDR2 YFSETQ. CDR3 sequence (DNA): TGCGCCAGCAGCTTGGTTTACGGGGGCAATGAGCAGTTCTTC. Translation gives CASSLVYGGNEQFF.

This chain connects TRBV29-1 to TRBJ1-1; TRBD1 agrees at 8 bases. Germline CDR1 and CDR2: SQVTM and ANQGSEA. After removal of 5 bases from V and 5 bases from J, the junction contained 13 bases not matched to a gene. The CDR3 sequence is 15 residues long. The CDR3 reads CSVLDREGLGTEAFF. The CDR3 DNA is TGCAGCGTTTTGGACAGGGAAGGGCTTGGTACTGAAGCTTTCTTT. The complete variable domain, with remaining parts taken from reference TRBV29-1 and TRBJ1-1, reads SAVISQKPSRDICQRGTSLTIQCQVDSQVTMMFWYRQQPGQSLTLIATANQGSEATYESGFVIDKFPISRPNLTFSTLTVSNMSPEDSSIYLCSVLDREGLGTEAFFGQGTRLTVV.

The chain carries TRBV29-1 and TRBJ1-2, with 9 bases fitting TRBD1. The length of the CDR3 is 16 residues. J was trimmed by 5 bases and V by 1 base; bases with no gene match: 11. From germline, CDR1 is SQVTM and CDR2 ANQGSEA. This CDR3 is CSVEGGQGGYGYGYTF. The CDR3 nucleotides read TGCAGCGTTGAAGGGGGACAGGGTGGCTACGGGTATGGCTACACCTTC.

This clone was counted only a few times. The chain uses TRBV27 and TRBJ2-1; the D gene is possibly TRBD2 (5 bases). This CDR3 has 14 amino acids. Per germline, CDR1 MNHEY and CDR2 SMNVEV (reference sequence). V was trimmed by 4 bases and J by 8 bases, leaving 15 bases between them. The CDR3 DNA sequence: TGTGCCAGCAGTTCGCCCTCTAGAGGGTATGAGCAGTTCTTC. It encodes CASSSPSRGYEQFF.

V usage is TRBV25-1 and J usage is TRBJ2-4; possibly TRBD2 for D (7 bases). Germline assignment: CDR1 MGHDK and CDR2 SYGVNS. Deletions cut 3 bases from V and 0 bases from J, with 9 bases between. The CDR3 has 15 amino acids. The CDR3 protein is CASSEGGLAKNIQYF. In nucleotides, the CDR3 is TGTGCCAGCAGTGAGGGGGGGCTAGCCAAAAACATTCAGTACTTC.

The chain carries TRBV7-3 and TRBJ2-3, with D perhaps matching TRBD2 (5 bases). Germline CDR1 SGHTA, CDR2 FQGTGA. The V and J ends lost 8 bases and 5 bases respectively, with 11 bases between them. The CDR3 has 12 amino acids. CDR3 protein: CASRGVGDTQYF. The CDR3 coding sequence is TGTGCCAGCCGGGGTGTGGGAGATACGCAGTATTTT.

V usage is TRBV10-3 and J usage is TRBJ1-5; D may be TRBD1 (5 bases). Per germline, CDR1 ENHRY and CDR2 SYGVKD. Trimming removed 2 bases from V and 3 bases from J, with 11 bases in between. CDR3 length: 15 residues. CDR3 nucleotides: TGTGCCATCAGTGAGGGGGGGGGACCCAATCAGCCCCAGCATTTT. Amino acid sequence: CAISEGGGPNQPQHF.

This clone was picked up a small number of times. The genes are TRBV2 and TRBJ1-2, with 8 bases lining up with TRBD1. Trimming cost V 5 bases and J 4 bases; bases outside gene matches: 3. The germline V gene has CDR1 SNHLY and CDR2 FYNNEI. The CDR3 runs 13 residues. The CDR3 DNA reads as TGTGCCAGCAGTCCTGACAGGGGCTATGGCTACACCTTC. Its protein product is CASSPDRGYGYTF.

The chain has TRBV7-8 and TRBJ2-3; 12 nucleotides match TRBD1. Germline CDR1 SGHVS, CDR2 FQNEAQ. After removal of 5 bases from V and 2 bases from J, the junction contained 29 bases not matched to a gene. There are 24 residues in the CDR3. DNA for the CDR3: TGTGCCAGCAGCCCATTTATCCGTTGGGACAGGGGGCGTTCAAAGAGGGCCCCCACAGATACGCAGTATTTT. Its translation is CASSPFIRWDRGRSKRAPTDTQYF.

This chain joins TRBV6-5 and TRBJ1-5, with D perhaps TRBD1 (5 bases). The V end lost 7 bases, the J end lost 11 bases, and 12 bases lay between the germline ends. The CDR3 contains 11 residues. Germline V gene lookup returns CDR1 MNHEY and CDR2 SVGAGI. Here the CDR3 DNA reads TGTGCCAGCACAAACGGGGGGTCCCAGCATTTT. Its translation is CASTNGGSQHF.

This clone was detected only a few times. The chain links TRBV18 to TRBJ2-1, with 10 bases lining up with TRBD2. V lost 1 base and J lost 7; bases outside the gene matches: 7. Per germline, CDR1 KGHSH and CDR2 LQKENI. The CDR3 has 16 residues. The CDR3 coding sequence is TGTGCCAGCTCACCACTAGCTAGCGGGAGATCAAATGAGCAGTTCTTC. Its protein is CASSPLASGRSNEQFF.

The rearrangement joins TRBV23-1 to TRBJ2-1, with D tentatively TRBD2 (6 bases). TRBV23-1 is sorted into the ORF group, with uncertain function. The ends were cut back, 3 bases at V and 2 bases at J, with 20 bases in the middle. There are 18 residues in the CDR3. Here the CDR3 DNA reads TGCGCCAGCAGTCATTCCCCAGTGGAGGGCCTGACCTACAATGAGCAGTTCTTC. Translation gives CASSHSPVEGLTYNEQFF.

Written as DNA, the CDR3 is TGCGCCAGCAGTGAGTCTGGAGGTAGCGGGCCGAACAATGAGCAGTTCTTC. This codes for CASSESGGSGPNNEQFF. The J gene is TRBJ2-1, the V gene TRBV10-1, with 7 bases lining up with TRBD2. The germline V gene encodes CDR1 WNHNN and CDR2 SYGVQD (reference sequence). Trimming took 0 bases from V and 5 from J; bases not matched to a gene: 10. The CDR3 covers 17 residues.

The rearrangement joins TRBV28 to TRBJ2-1; D gene uncertain. The ends were cut back, 5 bases at V and 3 bases at J, with 8 bases in the middle. This CDR3 is built from 13 residues. Germline V lookup: CDR1 MDHEN, CDR2 SYDVKM. The CDR3 loop reads CASSAANYNEQFF. As DNA, the CDR3 is TGTGCCAGCAGTGCGGCTAACTACAATGAGCAGTTCTTC.

This rearrangement joins TRBV5-7 to TRBJ2-1; 9 bases map to TRBD2. TRBV5-7 is flagged as an ORF with uncertain function. V gave up 1 base and J gave up 9 bases; unmatched junction bases: 14. The CDR3 loop spans 17 amino acids. CDR3 nucleotide sequence: TGTGCCAGCAGCTTGATTTTACAGCGGGAGGTCTATGGTGAGCAGTTCTTC. It codes for CASSLILQREVYGEQFF.

V and J are TRBV3-1 (or the pseudogene TRBV3-2) and TRBJ2-7; 7 positions agree with TRBD2. The CDR3 covers 15 residues. Germline V gene data show CDR1 as LGHDT and CDR2 as YNNKEL (reference sequence). J lost 2 bases, V lost 4 bases, and 8 bases had no gene match. The CDR3: CASSRASSGPYEQYF. CDR3 nucleotides: TGTGCCAGCAGCCGGGCCTCTAGCGGTCCCTACGAGCAGTACTTC.

The gene calls are TRBV28 and TRBJ2-7; D is possibly TRBD2 (6 bases). Germline V gene lookup returns CDR1 MDHEN and CDR2 SYDVKM. Trimming took off 3 bases at V and 6 bases at J, with 18 bases between the two ends. The CDR3 consists of 15 residues. The CDR3 DNA follows: TGTGCCAGCAGTTTCCCTACAGCTCTGGGGGGCGAGCAGTACTTC. The encoded protein is CASSFPTALGGEQYF.

The chain has TRBV5-1 and TRBJ2-1, with TRBD2 matching 9 bases. Losses at the gene ends were 2 bases for V and 8 bases for J; bases not matched to a gene: 5. CDR1 SGHRS and CDR2 YFSETQ come from the germline V gene. The CDR3 consists of 14 residues. Written as DNA, the CDR3 is TGCGCCAGCAGCTTTGCGGGAGGGATCTATGAGCAGTTCTTC. Translation: CASSFAGGIYEQFF.